The rows below give T cell receptor beta chains drawn from one sample of a study of T cell responses to AZD1222 COVID-19 vaccine. TCRdb's copy holds only in-frame clones and misses some; the assay was immunoSEQ multiplex PCR. Of about 120,000 clones detected, around nine tenths appear once; the ten largest clones hold 9.5% to 15%. This sample comprised peripheral blood, obtained on day 0 of AZD1222 vaccination. These receptors all stem from an adult in good health. Each CDR3 is given with its conserved first and last residue. The D gene is left open where the match is weak. For some rows the clone size is stated as once, few or many, or as a class when expanded; others skip it.

J	size	D	V	DNA	CDR3
TRBJ2-5	once	NA	TRBV20-1	TGCAGTAGGGTGCAAGGGGAGACCCAGTACTTC	CSRVQGETQYF
TRBJ2-2	NA	TRBD2	TRBV18	TGTGCCAGCTCAGAGCGGGAGAGCACCGGGGAGCTGTTTTTT	CASSERESTGELFF
TRBJ1-6	NA	NA	TRBV2	TGTGCCAGTGGCCAGGTCCGCTCCTATAATTCACCCCTCCACTTT	CASGQVRSYNSPLHF
TRBJ2-2	NA	NA	TRBV7-2	TGTGCCAGCAGAGTCAGGGCGGGCACCGGGGAGCTGTTTTTT	CASRVRAGTGELFF
TRBJ2-1	NA	NA	TRBV28	TGTGCCAGCAGCCGCCGTTATTTGTCCGAGCAGTTCTTC	CASSRRYLSEQFF
TRBJ1-3	NA	NA	TRBV6-5	TGTGCCAGCAGTTACTCAGAGGCTTCGGCTGGAAACACCATATATTTT	CASSYSEASAGNTIYF
TRBJ1-5	NA	NA	TRBV6-5	TGTGCCAGCAGGAGGGGGGGGGCCGAGCAGCCCCAGCATTTT	CASRRGGAEQPQHF
TRBJ1-4	NA	NA	TRBV5-5	TGTGCCAGCAGCTTGGGGGGGCTGGGAGAAAAACTGTTTTTT	CASSLGGLGEKLFF
TRBJ2-1	NA	NA	TRBV11-3	TGTGCCAGCAGCCCAGACCCCCTGGGCCAGGAGCAGTTCTTC	CASSPDPLGQEQFF
TRBJ1-6	NA	TRBD1	TRBV28	TGTGCCAGCAGTTTGGACAGGGGGTCGGGGCCCCTCCACTTT	CASSLDRGSGPLHF
TRBJ1-1	NA	NA	TRBV19	TGTGCCAGTAGGAGTACTATACGACAGACAAACACTGAAGCTTTCTTT	CASRSTIRQTNTEAFF
TRBJ1-2	NA	TRBD1	TRBV6-5	TGTGCCAGCAGCAACAGGGGGTCTGGCTACACCTTC	CASSNRGSGYTF
TRBJ2-3	NA	NA	TRBV6-5	TGTGCCAGCAGTTTGGACGGGACAGATACGCAGTATTTT	CASSLDGTDTQYF
TRBJ2-2	NA	NA	TRBV7-9	TGTGCCAGCAGCTTAGACGCCGGGGAGCTGTTTTTT	CASSLDAGELFF
TRBJ2-7	NA	TRBD1	TRBV6-6	TGTGCCAGCAGAAACAGGGGGTACGAGCAGTACTTC	CASRNRGYEQYF
TRBJ2-1	NA	NA	TRBV12-3/TRBV12-4	TGTGCCAGCAGTTCGACCATAGCGAGTCGGTTCTTC	CASSSTIASRFF
TRBJ2-2	NA	NA	TRBV11-1	TGTGCCAGCAGCTTAGGCGGAGCCAACACCGGGGAGCTGTTTTTT	CASSLGGANTGELFF
TRBJ2-7	few	NA	TRBV5-6	TGTGCCAGCAGCTTACGACAGCTCCTGACCTACGAGCAGTACTTC	CASSLRQLLTYEQYF
TRBJ1-4	NA	NA	TRBV7-2	TGTGCCAGCAGCTTAGCCCTACAGGGAGCTAATGAAAAACTGTTTTTT	CASSLALQGANEKLFF
TRBJ1-1	NA	NA	TRBV29-1	TGCAGCGTTGAAGGCAGGGTTGAAGCTTTCTTT	CSVEGRVEAFF
TRBJ2-7	once	TRBD2	TRBV15	TGTGCCACCAGCACTCAGCCGGCGGGAGTCTCCCACGAGCAGTACTTC	CATSTQPAGVSHEQYF
TRBJ1-1	NA	NA	TRBV27	TGTGCCAGCAGTTTATCGGCGTCGGGCGCTGAAGCTTTCTTT	CASSLSASGAEAFF
TRBJ1-4	NA	TRBD1	TRBV2	TGTGCCAGCAGAGGGGCCAGGGGGCAAGGTGAAAAACTGTTTTTT	CASRGARGQGEKLFF
TRBJ2-1	once	NA	TRBV7-3	TGTGCCAGCAGCTTAAGTGGGGGCACGTACAATGAGCAGTTCTTC	CASSLSGGTYNEQFF
TRBJ1-2	NA	TRBD1	TRBV9	TGTGCCAGCAGCGTAGGGCCCCTGGGGGGACAGGGGAACTATGGCTACACCTTC	CASSVGPLGGQGNYGYTF
TRBJ2-5	NA	NA	TRBV19	TGTGCCAGTAGTATTAAGCGGCAAGAGACCCAGTACTTC	CASSIKRQETQYF
TRBJ1-6	few	NA	TRBV15	TGTGCCACCAGCAGAGAGGCAGGGGATTCACCCCTCCACTTT	CATSREAGDSPLHF
TRBJ2-2	NA	TRBD1	TRBV27	TGTGCCAGCAGTGGGGGACAGGGGGCGTTCACCGGGGAGCTGTTTTTT	CASSGGQGAFTGELFF
TRBJ1-5	NA	NA	TRBV27	TGTGCCAGCAGTTTATCGTACAGGGAGGTCGGTCAGCCCCAGCATTTT	CASSLSYREVGQPQHF
TRBJ2-1	NA	NA	TRBV5-5	TGTGCCAGCAGCTTGCTATGGTCCCAGAAGGGGGATGAGCAGTTCTTC	CASSLLWSQKGDEQFF
TRBJ2-2	NA	TRBD1	TRBV5-6	TGTGCCAGCAGCTCGGACAGGGGGAGGGCCGGGGAGCTGTTTTTT	CASSSDRGRAGELFF
TRBJ2-3	NA	TRBD1	TRBV4-1	TGCGCCAGCAGCCAAGATGCGGGGACAGGGAGTTCAGATACGCAGTATTTT	CASSQDAGTGSSDTQYF
TRBJ2-3	NA	TRBD2	TRBV6-6	TGTGCCAGCAGCAAGACTAGCTCGGATACGCAGTATTTT	CASSKTSSDTQYF
TRBJ1-1	few	NA	TRBV7-9	TGTGCCAGCAGCTCTCATGGAGGTTTGGCTGAAGCTTTCTTT	CASSSHGGLAEAFF
TRBJ2-7	NA	NA	TRBV4-1	TGCGCCAGCAGCCAAGGGGATTCAGGGATCTACGAGCAGTACTTC	CASSQGDSGIYEQYF
TRBJ1-2	NA	NA	TRBV11-2	TGTGCCAGCAGCTTAGAACCGGGGGCCGGCTACACCTTC	CASSLEPGAGYTF
TRBJ1-6	once	TRBD1	TRBV7-9	TGTGCCAGCAGCTCAGGGGGTATTTCACCCCTCCACTTT	CASSSGGISPLHF
TRBJ2-7	NA	TRBD2	TRBV6-1	TGTGCCAGCAGTGAAGCGGGACTAGCGGGAGGGTTTTCCTACGAGCAGTACTTC	CASSEAGLAGGFSYEQYF
TRBJ1-1	NA	NA	TRBV6-5	TGTGCCAGCAGTTCGGGAGGGCTAAACACTGAAGCTTTCTTT	CASSSGGLNTEAFF
TRBJ2-7	NA	TRBD2	TRBV5-4	TGTGCCAGCAGCACCGGGAGGGCGGGAGTGGGGGAGCAGTACTTC	CASSTGRAGVGEQYF
TRBJ1-1	NA	NA	TRBV27	TGTGCCAGCAGTGGGCAAGGGTATGGCGGAAGGGCCACTGAAGCTTTCTTT	CASSGQGYGGRATEAFF
TRBJ2-3	NA	NA	TRBV9	TGTGCCAGCAGCGCCACGGGGGCGATAGATACGCAGTATTTT	CASSATGAIDTQYF
TRBJ1-1	NA	NA	TRBV2	TGTGCCAGCAGTCGCGAGGCGGCGGGTTTCTTT	CASSREAAGFF
TRBJ1-2	NA	NA	TRBV7-3	TGTGCCAGCAGCTTAACGGGCGATCAGGGCCGTCCTAACTATGGCTACACCTTC	CASSLTGDQGRPNYGYTF
TRBJ2-3	NA	TRBD2	TRBV2	TGTGCCAGCAGTGTAGCACCCGCGGGGGGCACAGATACGCAGTATTTT	CASSVAPAGGTDTQYF
TRBJ2-3	few	NA	TRBV30	TGTGCCTGGAGGGAATATTCAGATACGCAGTATTTT	CAWREYSDTQYF
TRBJ1-1	once	NA	TRBV2	TGTGCCAGCAGGAAGGGCGTGGCTGAAGCTTTCTTT	CASRKGVAEAFF